This TCR beta chain emerged from a study of blood T cells in healthy people across ages. Turning to the study itself: There was about one barcoded beta molecule captured by template switching per two T cells.

The authors ran a second PCR of roughly 6 to 12 cycles using a sample-barcoded 5' primer and a J-beta primer mix. Each cDNA was tagged by a template-switch adaptor containing 12 random nucleotides. In TCRdb, the 5' RACE reads were re-called with MiXCR into one record per CDR3 protein. Of about 970,000 distinct CDR3 sequences listed, about 53% are singletons. The TCR comes from a woman between 55 and 75 years old in good health. Input material: blood.

In DNA form, the CDR3 reads TGTGCCAGCAGCGCCCAGGGCCTAGCTATCTACGAGCAGTACTTC. This gives the protein CASSAQGLAIYEQYF. The rearrangement uses TRBV7-2 and TRBJ2-7; D may be TRBD1 or TRBD2 (5 bases each). The V end was cut by 5 bases, the J end by 3 bases, with 17 bases between. This CDR3 is built from 15 residues. Germline CDR1 and CDR2: SGHTA and FQGNSA.